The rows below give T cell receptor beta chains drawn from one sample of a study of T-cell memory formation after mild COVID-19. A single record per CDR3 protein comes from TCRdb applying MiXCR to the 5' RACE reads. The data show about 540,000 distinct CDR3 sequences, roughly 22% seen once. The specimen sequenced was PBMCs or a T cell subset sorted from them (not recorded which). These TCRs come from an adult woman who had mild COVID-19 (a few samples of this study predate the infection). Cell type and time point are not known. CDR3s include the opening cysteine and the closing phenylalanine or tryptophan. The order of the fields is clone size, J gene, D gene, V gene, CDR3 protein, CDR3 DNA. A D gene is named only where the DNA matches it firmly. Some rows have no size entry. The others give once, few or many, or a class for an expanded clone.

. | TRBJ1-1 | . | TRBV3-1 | CASSQLTVLGTEAFF | TGTGCCAGCAGCCAATTGACAGTTCTTGGGACTGAAGCTTTCTTT
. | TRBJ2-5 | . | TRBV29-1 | CSVEGGATLGTQYF | TGCAGCGTTGAAGGGGGCGCGACATTGGGGACCCAGTACTTC
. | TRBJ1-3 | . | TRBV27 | CASSQSMGVGNTIYF | TGTGCCAGCAGTCAAAGTATGGGGGTCGGAAACACCATATATTTT
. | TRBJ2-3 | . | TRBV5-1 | CASSSDLTDTQYF | TGCGCCAGCAGCTCGGACCTCACAGATACGCAGTATTTT
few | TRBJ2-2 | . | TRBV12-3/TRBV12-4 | CASSLSWTGKELFF | TGTGCCAGCAGTTTATCATGGACTGGAAAGGAGCTGTTTTTT
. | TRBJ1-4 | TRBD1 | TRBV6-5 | CASSYSGQGKEKLFF | TGTGCCAGCAGTTACTCCGGACAGGGGAAAGAAAAACTGTTTTTT
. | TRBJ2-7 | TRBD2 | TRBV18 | CASSPPSQREWQYF | TGTGCCAGCTCACCACCGTCCCAGCGGGAATGGCAGTACTTC
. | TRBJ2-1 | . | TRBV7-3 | CASSSPDRDSYNEQFF | TGTGCCAGCAGCTCACCGGACCGGGACTCCTACAATGAGCAGTTCTTC
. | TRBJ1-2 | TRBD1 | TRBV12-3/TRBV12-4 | CASSSGGIWYGYTF | TGTGCCAGCAGTTCAGGGGGGATTTGGTATGGCTACACCTTC
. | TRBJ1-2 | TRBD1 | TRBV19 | CASSHDRGTNGYTF | TGTGCCAGTAGTCACGACAGGGGGACGAACGGCTACACCTTC
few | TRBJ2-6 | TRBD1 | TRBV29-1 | CSVSGTGKSGANVLTF | TGCAGCGTTTCCGGGACAGGGAAGTCTGGGGCCAACGTCCTGACTTTC
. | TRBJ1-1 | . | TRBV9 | CASSSVGNTEAFF | TGTGCCAGCAGCAGCGTGGGGAACACTGAAGCTTTCTTT
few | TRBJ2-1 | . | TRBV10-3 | CAITGLTNNEQFF | TGTGCCATCACGGGGCTAACAAACAATGAGCAGTTCTTC
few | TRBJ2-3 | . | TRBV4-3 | CASSQERYLTDTQYF | TGCGCCAGCAGCCAAGAACGCTATCTCACAGATACGCAGTATTTT
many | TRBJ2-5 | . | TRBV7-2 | CASSRYQETQYF | TGTGCCAGCAGCCGCTACCAAGAGACCCAGTACTTC
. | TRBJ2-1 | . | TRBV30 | CAWSVLRNNEQFF | TGTGCCTGGAGTGTCTTACGCAACAATGAGCAGTTCTTC
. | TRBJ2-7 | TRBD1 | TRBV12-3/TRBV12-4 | CASSLGTADGSYEQYF | TGTGCCAGCAGTTTGGGGACAGCGGATGGATCCTACGAGCAGTACTTC
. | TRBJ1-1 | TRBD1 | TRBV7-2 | CASSEDRGREAFF | TGTGCCAGCAGCGAAGACAGGGGGCGTGAAGCTTTCTTT
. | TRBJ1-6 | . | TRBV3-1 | CASTVGSDNSPLHF | TGTGCCAGCACTGTCGGGTCGGATAATTCACCCCTCCACTTT
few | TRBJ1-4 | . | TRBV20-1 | CSAIRLYEKLFF | TGCAGTGCTATCAGGCTTTATGAAAAACTGTTTTTT
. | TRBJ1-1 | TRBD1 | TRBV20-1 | CSALTGEAFF | TGCAGTGCTTTGACAGGGGAAGCTTTCTTT
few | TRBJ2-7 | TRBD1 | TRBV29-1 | CSVEGAQGASSYEQYF | TGCAGCGTTGAAGGTGCCCAGGGGGCGAGCTCCTACGAGCAGTACTTC
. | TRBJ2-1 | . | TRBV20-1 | CSARTGRNNEQFF | TGCAGTGCCCGCACCGGACGTAACAATGAGCAGTTCTTC
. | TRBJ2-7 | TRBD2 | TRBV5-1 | CASSPTSGGSYEQYF | TGCGCCAGCAGCCCGACTAGCGGGGGCTCCTACGAGCAGTACTTC
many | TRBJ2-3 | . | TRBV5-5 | CASLRNGERADTQYF | TGTGCCAGCCTGAGAAACGGGGAACGGGCAGATACGCAGTATTTT
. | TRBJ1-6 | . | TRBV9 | CASSVSGFSPLHF | TGTGCCAGCAGCGTTTCCGGGTTTTCACCCCTCCACTTT
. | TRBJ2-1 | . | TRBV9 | CASSDTGREGYNEQFF | TGTGCCAGCAGCGATACAGGGAGGGAGGGCTACAATGAGCAGTTCTTC
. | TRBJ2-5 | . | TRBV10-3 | CAISESPGDVQETQYF | TGTGCCATCAGTGAGTCGCCGGGGGATGTACAAGAGACCCAGTACTTC
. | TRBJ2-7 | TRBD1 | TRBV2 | CASSGDRTGVYEQYF | TGTGCCAGCAGCGGAGATCGGACAGGGGTTTACGAGCAGTACTTC
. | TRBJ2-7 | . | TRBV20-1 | CSASSPGTGIYEQYF | TGCAGTGCTAGTAGCCCCGGGACTGGGATCTACGAGCAGTACTTC
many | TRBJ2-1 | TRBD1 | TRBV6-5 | CASSYAPGTGDNEQFF | TGTGCCAGCAGTTACGCCCCCGGGACAGGCGACAATGAGCAGTTCTTC
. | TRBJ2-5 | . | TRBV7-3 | CASSRAVQETQYF | TGTGCCAGCAGCAGAGCGGTCCAAGAGACCCAGTACTTC
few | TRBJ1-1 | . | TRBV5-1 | CASSSHFTEAFF | TGCGCCAGCAGCTCTCACTTCACTGAAGCTTTCTTT
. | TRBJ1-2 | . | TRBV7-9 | CASSLPRGSEYGYTF | TGTGCCAGCAGCTTACCCAGGGGATCTGAGTATGGCTACACCTTC
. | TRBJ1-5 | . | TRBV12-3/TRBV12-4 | CASSVQSNQPQHF | TGTGCCAGCAGTGTCCAAAGCAATCAGCCCCAGCATTTT
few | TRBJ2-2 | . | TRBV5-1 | CASSLEQTSTGELFF | TGCGCCAGCAGCTTAGAACAGACTTCCACCGGGGAGCTGTTTTTT